These 2 T cell receptor beta chains were all obtained from the same sample, sequenced in a study of T cells in localized non-small cell lung cancer. Sequenced by immunoSEQ multiplex PCR; TCRdb stores in-frame clones only, minus some. This sample has around 64,000 clones; 75% to 85% occur once, and the top ten carry around 4.8%. This sample comprised PBMCs, obtained before any cancer treatment. These receptors were taken from a man aged 40 to 75 with stage II lung adenocarcinoma.

The chain joins TRBV5-6 to TRBJ1-1, with D perhaps TRBD1 (6 bases). Germline lookup yields CDR1 SGHDT and CDR2 YYEEEE. V lost 2 bases to trimming and J lost 1 base, with 9 bases between them. The CDR3 sequence is 14 residues long. The chain's CDR3 is CASSFRTENTEAFF. In DNA form, the CDR3 reads TGTGCCAGCAGCTTTAGGACAGAGAACACTGAAGCTTTCTTT.

The table lists this clone with a few counts. The chain couples TRBV19 to TRBJ1-5; D not certain. Trimming removed 5 bases at V and 3 bases at J, with 17 bases between. CDR3 length equals 16 residues. Germline V gene sequence: CDR1 LNHDA, CDR2 SQIVND (reference sequence). The CDR3 protein is CASSLGFRVDNQPQHF. The CDR3 DNA reads TGTGCCAGTAGTTTGGGATTTCGGGTAGACAATCAGCCCCAGCATTTT. The complete variable domain, with remaining parts taken from reference TRBV19 and TRBJ1-5, reads DGGITQSPKYLFRKEGQNVTLSCEQNLNHDAMYWYRQDPGQGLRLIYYSQIVNDFQKGDIAEGYSVSREKKESFPLTVTSAQKNPTAFYLCASSLGFRVDNQPQHFGDGTRLSIL.